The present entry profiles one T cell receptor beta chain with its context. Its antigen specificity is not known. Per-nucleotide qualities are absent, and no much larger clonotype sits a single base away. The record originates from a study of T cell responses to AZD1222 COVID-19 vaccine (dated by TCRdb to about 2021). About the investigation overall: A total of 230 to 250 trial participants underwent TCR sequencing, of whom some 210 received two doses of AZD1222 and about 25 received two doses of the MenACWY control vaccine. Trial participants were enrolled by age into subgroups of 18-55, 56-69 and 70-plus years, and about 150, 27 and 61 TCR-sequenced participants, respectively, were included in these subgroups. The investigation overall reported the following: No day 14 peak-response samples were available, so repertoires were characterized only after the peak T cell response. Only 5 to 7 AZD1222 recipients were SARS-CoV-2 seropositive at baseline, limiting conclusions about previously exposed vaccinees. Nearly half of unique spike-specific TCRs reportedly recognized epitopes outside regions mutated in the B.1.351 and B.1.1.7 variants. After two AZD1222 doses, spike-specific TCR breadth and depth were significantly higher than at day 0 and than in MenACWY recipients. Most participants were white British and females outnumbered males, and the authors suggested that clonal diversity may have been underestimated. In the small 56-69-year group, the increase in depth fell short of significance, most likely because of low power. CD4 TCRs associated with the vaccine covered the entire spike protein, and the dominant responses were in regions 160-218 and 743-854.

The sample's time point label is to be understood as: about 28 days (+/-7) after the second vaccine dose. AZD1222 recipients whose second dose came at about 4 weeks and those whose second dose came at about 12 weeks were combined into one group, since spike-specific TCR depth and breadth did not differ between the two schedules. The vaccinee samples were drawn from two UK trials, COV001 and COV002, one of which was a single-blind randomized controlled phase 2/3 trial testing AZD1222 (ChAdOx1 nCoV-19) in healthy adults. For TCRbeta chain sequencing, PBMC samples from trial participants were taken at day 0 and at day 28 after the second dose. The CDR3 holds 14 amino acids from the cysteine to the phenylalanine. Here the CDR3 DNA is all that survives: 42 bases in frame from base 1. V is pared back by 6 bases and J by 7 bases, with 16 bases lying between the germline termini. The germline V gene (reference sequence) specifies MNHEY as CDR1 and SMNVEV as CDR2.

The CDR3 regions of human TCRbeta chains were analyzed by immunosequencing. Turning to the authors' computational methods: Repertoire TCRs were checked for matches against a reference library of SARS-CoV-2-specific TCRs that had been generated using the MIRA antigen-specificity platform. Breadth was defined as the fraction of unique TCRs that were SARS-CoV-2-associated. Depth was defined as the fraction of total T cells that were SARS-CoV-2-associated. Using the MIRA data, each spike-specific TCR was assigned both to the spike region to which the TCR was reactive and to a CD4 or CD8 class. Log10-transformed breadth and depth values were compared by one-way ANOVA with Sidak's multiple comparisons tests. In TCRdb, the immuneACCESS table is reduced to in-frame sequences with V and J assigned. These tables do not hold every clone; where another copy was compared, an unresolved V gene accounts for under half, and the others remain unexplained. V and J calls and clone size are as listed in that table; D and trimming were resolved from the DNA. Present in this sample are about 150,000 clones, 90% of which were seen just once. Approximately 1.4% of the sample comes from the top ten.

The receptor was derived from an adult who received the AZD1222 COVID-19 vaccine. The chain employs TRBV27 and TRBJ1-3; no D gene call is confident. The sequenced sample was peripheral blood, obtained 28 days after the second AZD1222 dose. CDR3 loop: CASSRPGPGNTIYF. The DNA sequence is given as TGTGCCAGCAGCCGGCCCGGGCCCGGGAACACCATATATTTT.